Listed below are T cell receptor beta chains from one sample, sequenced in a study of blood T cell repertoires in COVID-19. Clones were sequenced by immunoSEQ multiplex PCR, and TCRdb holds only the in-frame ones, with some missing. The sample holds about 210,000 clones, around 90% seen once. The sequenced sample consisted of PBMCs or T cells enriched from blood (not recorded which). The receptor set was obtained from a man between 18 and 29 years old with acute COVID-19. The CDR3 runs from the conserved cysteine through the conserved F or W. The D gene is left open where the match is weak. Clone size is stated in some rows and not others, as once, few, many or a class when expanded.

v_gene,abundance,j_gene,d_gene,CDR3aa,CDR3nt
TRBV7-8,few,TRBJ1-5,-,CASSLAQAGAQPQHF,TGTGCCAGCAGCTTAGCGCAGGCAGGGGCTCAGCCCCAGCATTTT
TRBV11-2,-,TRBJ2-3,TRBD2,CASSLGHGLAGSDTQYF,TGTGCCAGCAGCTTAGGTCACGGACTAGCGGGATCGGATACGCAGTATTTT
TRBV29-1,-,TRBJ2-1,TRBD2,CSVEETTSGHLNEQFF,TGCAGCGTTGAAGAAACCACTAGCGGGCATCTCAATGAGCAGTTCTTC
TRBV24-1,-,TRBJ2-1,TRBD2,CATVSGSSYNEQFF,TGTGCCACCGTCAGCGGGAGCTCCTACAATGAGCAGTTCTTC
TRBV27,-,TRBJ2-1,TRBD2,CASRVAGGPNSYNEQFF,TGTGCCAGCCGGGTAGCGGGAGGGCCCAACTCCTACAATGAGCAGTTCTTC
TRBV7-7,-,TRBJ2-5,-,CASSSPEAGIETQYF,TGTGCTAGCAGCTCCCCCGAGGCGGGAATAGAGACCCAGTACTTC
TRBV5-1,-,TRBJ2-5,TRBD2,CASSPGTSEETQYF,TGCGCCAGCAGCCCAGGGACTAGCGAAGAGACCCAGTACTTC
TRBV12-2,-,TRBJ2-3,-,CASRLRSPSIGGGYTDTQYF,TGTGCAAGTCGCTTAAGGTCCCCATCTATCGGGGGGGGGTACACAGATACGCAGTATTTT
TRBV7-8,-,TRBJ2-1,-,CASSPLRGNNEQFF,TGTGCCAGCAGCCCTCTCCGCGGGAACAATGAGCAGTTCTTC
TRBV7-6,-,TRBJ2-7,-,CASSFRQDGEQYF,TGTGCCAGCAGCTTCCGACAGGACGGCGAGCAGTACTTC
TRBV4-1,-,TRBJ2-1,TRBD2,CASSYSGRSNNEQFF,TGCGCCAGCAGCTATAGCGGGAGGTCCAACAATGAGCAGTTCTTC
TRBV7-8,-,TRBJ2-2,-,CASSSYGRGNTGELFF,TGTGCCAGCAGCTCTTATGGGCGGGGGAACACCGGGGAGCTGTTTTTT
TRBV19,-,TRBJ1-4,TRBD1,CASSYGTGGFSNEKLFF,TGTGCCAGTAGTTACGGGACAGGGGGATTTAGTAATGAAAAACTGTTTTTT
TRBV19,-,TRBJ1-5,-,CASSIDRDSEIDQPQHF,TGTGCCAGTAGTATAGATAGGGACTCCGAGATTGATCAGCCCCAGCATTTT
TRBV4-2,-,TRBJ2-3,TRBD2,CASSPLAGDAYHTQYF,TGTGCCAGCAGCCCCCTGGCGGGAGATGCTTACCATACGCAGTATTTT
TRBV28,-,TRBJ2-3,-,CASWGHTDTQYF,TGTGCGAGTTGGGGGCACACAGATACGCAGTATTTT
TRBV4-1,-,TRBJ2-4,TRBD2,CASSQRTGEGNIQYF,TGCGCCAGCAGCCAAAGGACCGGGGAGGGAAACATTCAGTACTTC
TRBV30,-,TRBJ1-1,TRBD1,CAWSVAGGTEAFF,TGTGCCTGGAGTGTCGCAGGGGGCACTGAAGCTTTCTTT
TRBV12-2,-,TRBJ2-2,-,CASRFDRGQVTGELFF,TGTGCAAGTCGCTTCGACAGGGGCCAAGTCACCGGGGAGCTGTTTTTT
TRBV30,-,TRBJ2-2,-,CACAEFRAGELFF,TGTGCCTGTGCTGAGTTCCGCGCCGGGGAGCTGTTTTTT
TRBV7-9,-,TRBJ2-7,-,CASSPGEAGFEQYF,TGTGCCAGCAGCCCGGGGGAGGCTGGTTTCGAGCAGTACTTC
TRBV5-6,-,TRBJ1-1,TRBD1,CASSLGDRNTEAFF,TGTGCCAGCAGCCTGGGGGACAGGAACACTGAAGCTTTCTTT
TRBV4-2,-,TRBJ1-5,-,CASSQVIQGSNQPQHF,TGTGCCAGCAGCCAAGTAATACAGGGAAGCAATCAGCCCCAGCATTTT
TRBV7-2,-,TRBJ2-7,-,CASSLAGAPRDEQYF,TGTGCCAGCAGCTTAGCGGGAGCCCCTCGGGACGAGCAGTACTTC
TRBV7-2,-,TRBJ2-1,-,CASLGTPGNNEQFF,TGTGCCAGCCTGGGAACGCCGGGGAACAATGAGCAGTTCTTC
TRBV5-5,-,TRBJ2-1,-,CASSTGHNNEQFF,TGTGCCAGCAGCACCGGACACAACAATGAGCAGTTCTTC
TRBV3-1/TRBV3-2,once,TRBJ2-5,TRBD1,CASSPLHRGTETQYF,TGTGCCAGCAGCCCACTCCACAGGGGGACGGAGACCCAGTACTTC
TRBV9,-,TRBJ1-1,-,CASSAWTGRTEAFF,TGTGCCAGCAGCGCTTGGACGGGGAGGACTGAAGCTTTCTTT
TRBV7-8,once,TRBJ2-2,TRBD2,CASSLGTSGSFGELFF,TGTGCCAGCAGCTTAGGGACTAGCGGGAGTTTCGGGGAGCTGTTTTTT
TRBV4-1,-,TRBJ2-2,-,CASSQGQATGELFF,TGCGCCAGCAGCCAAGGCCAAGCCACCGGGGAGCTGTTTTTT
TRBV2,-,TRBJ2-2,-,CASSDSGSGELFF,TGTGCCAGCAGTGACTCAGGGTCCGGGGAGCTGTTTTTT
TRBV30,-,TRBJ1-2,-,CACSHLGGGYTF,TGTGCCTGTTCCCACCTAGGTGGGGGCTACACCTTC
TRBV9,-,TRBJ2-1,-,CASSVVGDNEQFF,TGTGCCAGCAGCGTAGTTGGAGACAATGAGCAGTTCTTC
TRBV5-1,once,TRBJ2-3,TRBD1,CASSLGQGAITDTQYF,TGCGCCAGCAGCTTGGGGCAGGGGGCGATTACAGATACGCAGTATTTT